The clone carrying this TCR beta chain turned up a few times. The antigen is unknown. These data belong to a study of cytomegalovirus exposure and HLA in healthy donors. Study-wide findings and caveats: Association of around 17,000 TCR beta sequences with HLA alleles was found at 0.05 false discovery rate in a later analysis.

The PCR made use of 60 Vbeta and 13 Jbeta primers. Per the original data handling: Roughly 80 million unique TCR beta chains, some 9.9 million shared, were counted in a later analysis. TCRdb keeps only in-frame clones here, not all; method: immunoSEQ multiplex PCR. That table gives V, J and clone size, and the DNA gave D and trimming. The sample comprises 200,000 to 250,000 clones, approximately 68% of which are singletons, and 1.8% rests with the top ten. This CDR3 is built from 15 residues. The ends lost 2 bases at V and 6 bases at J; junction bases unmatched: 10. Looked up from germline, CDR1 is SGHDT and CDR2 is YYEEEE.

This chain links TRBV5-6 with TRBJ2-7, with 8 bases aligning to TRBD2. The sequence was obtained from a woman aged 25 to 39 in good health and CMV-seronegative. The material sequenced was PBMCs. CDR3 DNA sequence: TGTGCCAGCAGCTTACGACTAGCGACCTTCGCCGAGCAGTACTTC. It encodes CASSLRLATFAEQYF.